This T cell receptor beta chain was recorded in a study of OX40 agonist ivuxolimab in advanced cancers. As for the study in general: In this cohort, patients received ivuxolimab, an agonistic anti-OX40 (CD134) antibody. Of mixed ages from about 20 to 80 and averaging about 56 years, the group was 65% to 85% male. The study's findings and limits: In the 0.1 to 3.0 mg/kg range, CD4+ and CD8+ blood T cells had expanded clonally by week 6.

V was clipped by 2 bases and J by 2 bases; unmatched bases: 3. This CDR3 spans 15 amino acids. Germline CDR1 reads SGHAT; CDR2 reads FQNNGV. Profiling relied on immunoSEQ multiplex PCR, and the TCRdb table lists in-frame clones only, not all of them. The sample has about 50,000 clones, roughly 85% seen once. Of note for this clone: Its antigen remains unidentified.

This specimen was CD4+ or CD8+ T cells sorted from blood, taken in a trial of the OX40 agonist ivuxolimab. This TCR derives from an adult with an advanced solid tumor such as melanoma, head and neck, liver or kidney cancer. The chain combines TRBV11-2 with TRBJ2-3; 8 bases line up with TRBD1. The CDR3 bases are TGTGCCAGCAGCTTACGACAGGGGCTCACAGATACGCAGTATTTT. It is translated as CASSLRQGLTDTQYF.